This TCR beta chain was obtained from a study of blood T cell repertoires in COVID-19. The wider study: COVID-19 samples from acute and convalescent phases originated in the United States, Italy and Spain.

Libraries were prepared by immunoSEQ multiplex PCR; TCRdb keeps only in-frame clonotypes and omits some of them. In the table there are fewer than 350,000 clones, 75% to 90% of which are singletons. The germline CDR1 and CDR2 sequences are SGHTA and FQGTGA. CDR3 length: 14 residues. Trimming stripped 3 bases from V and 0 bases from J, with 8 bases between. Sequencing was done on a sample of PBMCs or T cells enriched from blood (not recorded which). This TCR was sampled from a woman between 45 and 65 years old who had recovered from COVID-19. The chain is built from TRBV7-3 and TRBJ1-1; D might be TRBD1 (6 bases). CDR3 in amino acids: CASSLDRMNTEAFF. The CDR3 coding sequence is TGTGCCAGCAGCTTGGACAGAATGAACACTGAAGCTTTCTTT.